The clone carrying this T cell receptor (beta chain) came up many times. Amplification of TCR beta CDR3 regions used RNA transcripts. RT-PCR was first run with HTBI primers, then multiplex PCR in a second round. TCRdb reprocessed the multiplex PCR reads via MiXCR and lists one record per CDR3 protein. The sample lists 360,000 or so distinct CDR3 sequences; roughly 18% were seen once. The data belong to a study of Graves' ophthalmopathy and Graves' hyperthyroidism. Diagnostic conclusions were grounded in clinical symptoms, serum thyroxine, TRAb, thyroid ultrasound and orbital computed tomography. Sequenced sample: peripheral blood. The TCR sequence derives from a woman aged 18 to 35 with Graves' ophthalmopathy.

CDR3 loop: CSARDHRDKGRPEAFF. The CDR3 DNA follows: TGCAGTGCTAGAGATCACCGGGACAAGGGTAGGCCTGAAGCTTTCTTT. V and J are TRBV20-1 and TRBJ1-1, with D possibly being TRBD1 (6 bases). CDR3 length: 16 residues. V dropped 0 bases and J dropped 6 bases, with 20 bases sitting between them. Germline-derived CDR1 and CDR2 are DFQATT and SNEGSKA (reference sequence).